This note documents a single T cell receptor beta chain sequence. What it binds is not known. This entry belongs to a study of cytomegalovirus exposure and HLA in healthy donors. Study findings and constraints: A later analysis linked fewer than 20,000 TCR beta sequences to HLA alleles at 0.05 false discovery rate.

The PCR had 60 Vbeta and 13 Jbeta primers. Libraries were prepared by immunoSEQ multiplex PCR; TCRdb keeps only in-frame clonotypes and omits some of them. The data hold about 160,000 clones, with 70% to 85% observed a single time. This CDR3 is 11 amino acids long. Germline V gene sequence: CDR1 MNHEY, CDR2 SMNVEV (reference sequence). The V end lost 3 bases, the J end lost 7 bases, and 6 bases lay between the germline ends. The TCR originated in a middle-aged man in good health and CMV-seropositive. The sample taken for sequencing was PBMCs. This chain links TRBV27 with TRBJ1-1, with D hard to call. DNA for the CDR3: TGTGCCAGCAGTTTCGCGGGTGAAGCTTTCTTT. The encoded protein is CASSFAGEAFF.